A selection of T cell receptor beta chains follows, all from one sample in a study of graft-versus-host responses after intestinal transplantation. Produced via immunoSEQ multiplex PCR; TCRdb's table is partial and in-frame only. The table lists about 98,000 clones, about 84% of them singletons. This sample comprised PBMCs, obtained 255 days after intestinal transplant. All receptors derive from a human patient who received an intestinal transplant, so some T cells may come from the graft donor. CDR3s include the opening cysteine and the closing phenylalanine or tryptophan. The order of the fields is D gene, J gene, clone size, V gene, CDR3 protein, CDR3 DNA. The D gene is left open where the match is weak. Not all rows give a size; the values are once, few, many and, for expanded clones, a class.

d_call: -; j_call: TRBJ2-3; clone_size: -; v_call: TRBV25-1; cdr3_aa: CASRRGATDTQYF; cdr3_nt: TGTGCCAGCAGGAGGGGGGCGACAGATACGCAGTATTTT
d_call: TRBD1; j_call: TRBJ1-5; clone_size: -; v_call: TRBV5-8; cdr3_aa: CASSSWGQGANNQPQHF; cdr3_nt: TGTGCCAGCAGCTCTTGGGGGCAGGGGGCTAACAATCAGCCCCAGCATTTT
d_call: -; j_call: TRBJ2-7; clone_size: -; v_call: TRBV15; cdr3_aa: CATSRGEAGSGYEQYF; cdr3_nt: TGTGCCACCAGCAGAGGAGAGGCGGGGTCCGGCTACGAGCAGTACTTC
d_call: -; j_call: TRBJ1-2; clone_size: -; v_call: TRBV9; cdr3_aa: CASSVAPDSLYGYTF; cdr3_nt: TGTGCCAGCAGCGTAGCCCCAGACAGTCTCTATGGCTACACCTTC
d_call: -; j_call: TRBJ1-4; clone_size: few; v_call: TRBV6-5; cdr3_aa: CASSPGPASGEKLFF; cdr3_nt: TGTGCCAGCTCCCCGGGGCCCGCTAGCGGTGAAAAACTGTTTTTT
d_call: -; j_call: TRBJ1-2; clone_size: once; v_call: TRBV29-1; cdr3_aa: CSAAAGLSNYGYTF; cdr3_nt: TGCAGCGCCGCGGCGGGGCTTTCTAACTATGGCTACACCTTC
d_call: TRBD1; j_call: TRBJ1-5; clone_size: -; v_call: TRBV30; cdr3_aa: CAWRDRVRGPQHF; cdr3_nt: TGTGCCTGGAGGGACAGGGTCCGGGGGCCCCAGCATTTT
d_call: TRBD2; j_call: TRBJ2-1; clone_size: -; v_call: TRBV5-1; cdr3_aa: CASSSERGSSYNEQFF; cdr3_nt: TGCGCCAGCAGCTCTGAGCGGGGGAGCTCCTACAATGAGCAGTTCTTC
d_call: -; j_call: TRBJ2-5; clone_size: -; v_call: TRBV29-1; cdr3_aa: CSVGETQYF; cdr3_nt: TGCAGCGTGGGGGAGACCCAGTACTTC
d_call: TRBD1; j_call: TRBJ2-7; clone_size: -; v_call: TRBV5-6; cdr3_aa: CASSSERLGQFSYEQYF; cdr3_nt: TGTGCCAGCAGCTCGGAACGGTTGGGACAGTTTTCCTACGAGCAGTACTTC
d_call: -; j_call: TRBJ1-1; clone_size: -; v_call: TRBV6-1; cdr3_aa: CASSGGAQRTYMNTEAFF; cdr3_nt: TGTGCCAGCAGTGGGGGGGCCCAGAGAACATACATGAACACTGAAGCTTTCTTT
d_call: TRBD1; j_call: TRBJ2-5; clone_size: -; v_call: TRBV14; cdr3_aa: CASSQTHPTGGGRETQYF; cdr3_nt: TGTGCCAGCAGCCAAACCCACCCTACAGGGGGCGGGAGAGAGACCCAGTACTTC
d_call: -; j_call: TRBJ2-3; clone_size: -; v_call: TRBV6-4; cdr3_aa: CASSELGGSDTQYF; cdr3_nt: TGTGCCAGCAGTGAGTTGGGGGGCTCGGATACGCAGTATTTT
d_call: -; j_call: TRBJ2-2; clone_size: -; v_call: TRBV5-5; cdr3_aa: CASSLEGDAGELFF; cdr3_nt: TGTGCCAGCAGCTTAGAAGGGGACGCCGGGGAGCTGTTTTTT
d_call: -; j_call: TRBJ1-2; clone_size: -; v_call: TRBV28; cdr3_aa: CASSWGQKGYTF; cdr3_nt: TGTGCCAGCAGTTGGGGGCAAAAGGGCTACACCTTC
d_call: -; j_call: TRBJ2-1; clone_size: -; v_call: TRBV2; cdr3_aa: CASSRRDNEQFF; cdr3_nt: TGTGCCAGCAGTAGACGGGACAATGAGCAGTTCTTC
d_call: -; j_call: TRBJ1-1; clone_size: once; v_call: TRBV6-5; cdr3_aa: CASSTRGSTEAFF; cdr3_nt: TGTGCCAGCAGTACTCGAGGGAGCACTGAAGCTTTCTTT
d_call: -; j_call: TRBJ2-7; clone_size: -; v_call: TRBV11-2; cdr3_aa: CASSYDYEQYF; cdr3_nt: TGTGCCAGCAGCTACGACTACGAGCAGTACTTC
d_call: -; j_call: TRBJ2-7; clone_size: few; v_call: TRBV5-1; cdr3_aa: CASSLGGDEQYF; cdr3_nt: TGCGCCAGCAGCTTGGGGGGGGACGAGCAGTACTTC
d_call: -; j_call: TRBJ2-1; clone_size: -; v_call: TRBV18; cdr3_aa: CASSPGGNNEQFF; cdr3_nt: TGTGCCAGCTCCCCAGGGGGGAACAATGAGCAGTTCTTC
d_call: -; j_call: TRBJ1-1; clone_size: -; v_call: TRBV6-5; cdr3_aa: CASSRTFWGNTEAFF; cdr3_nt: TGTGCCAGCAGTAGGACCTTCTGGGGGAACACTGAAGCTTTCTTT
d_call: TRBD2; j_call: TRBJ2-7; clone_size: -; v_call: TRBV9; cdr3_aa: CASRTSGFYEQYF; cdr3_nt: TGTGCCAGCAGGACTAGCGGTTTCTACGAGCAGTACTTC
d_call: TRBD2; j_call: TRBJ2-3; clone_size: -; v_call: TRBV28; cdr3_aa: CASSPGASGSTDTQYF; cdr3_nt: TGTGCCAGCAGCCCGGGGGCTAGCGGGAGCACAGATACGCAGTATTTT
d_call: -; j_call: TRBJ2-5; clone_size: -; v_call: TRBV30; cdr3_aa: CAWREVGEEETQYF; cdr3_nt: TGTGCCTGGAGGGAGGTAGGGGAAGAAGAGACCCAGTACTTC
d_call: -; j_call: TRBJ2-2; clone_size: -; v_call: TRBV5-8; cdr3_aa: CASSLYRELFF; cdr3_nt: TGTGCCAGCAGCTTATATAGGGAGCTGTTTTTT
d_call: -; j_call: TRBJ1-1; clone_size: -; v_call: TRBV13; cdr3_aa: CASSLAYRATEAFF; cdr3_nt: TGTGCCAGCAGCTTAGCTTACAGGGCTACTGAAGCTTTCTTT
d_call: -; j_call: TRBJ2-3; clone_size: once; v_call: TRBV5-1; cdr3_aa: CASSLWGDTQYF; cdr3_nt: TGCGCCAGCAGCTTGTGGGGAGATACGCAGTATTTT
d_call: -; j_call: TRBJ2-3; clone_size: -; v_call: TRBV5-6; cdr3_aa: CASSLGDTQYF; cdr3_nt: TGTGCCAGCAGCTTGGGAGATACGCAGTATTTT
d_call: -; j_call: TRBJ1-2; clone_size: -; v_call: TRBV2; cdr3_aa: CASSAGPDGYTF; cdr3_nt: TGTGCCAGCAGTGCTGGTCCCGATGGCTACACCTTC
d_call: -; j_call: TRBJ1-1; clone_size: -; v_call: TRBV6-6; cdr3_aa: CASSPITEAFF; cdr3_nt: TGTGCCAGCAGTCCGATCACTGAAGCTTTCTTT
d_call: TRBD1; j_call: TRBJ2-5; clone_size: few; v_call: TRBV5-1; cdr3_aa: CASSLGQGGETQYF; cdr3_nt: TGCGCCAGCAGCTTGGGACAGGGGGGAGAGACCCAGTACTTC
d_call: -; j_call: TRBJ1-1; clone_size: once; v_call: TRBV15; cdr3_aa: CAAGRETEAFF; cdr3_nt: TGTGCCGCCGGGAGGGAGACTGAAGCTTTCTTT
d_call: TRBD1; j_call: TRBJ1-4; clone_size: -; v_call: TRBV4-1; cdr3_aa: CASSPAGTGNEKLFF; cdr3_nt: TGCGCCAGCAGCCCCGCCGGGACAGGGAATGAAAAACTGTTTTTT
d_call: -; j_call: TRBJ2-5; clone_size: -; v_call: TRBV20-1; cdr3_aa: CSAREQETQYF; cdr3_nt: TGCAGTGCTAGAGAACAAGAGACCCAGTACTTC
d_call: TRBD2; j_call: TRBJ2-1; clone_size: -; v_call: TRBV27; cdr3_aa: CASRLLAGGHEQFF; cdr3_nt: TGTGCCAGCAGACTACTAGCGGGAGGTCATGAGCAGTTCTTC
d_call: -; j_call: TRBJ1-3; clone_size: -; v_call: TRBV19; cdr3_aa: CASSISSVGNTIYF; cdr3_nt: TGTGCCAGTAGTATATCGTCCGTTGGAAACACCATATATTTT
d_call: TRBD2; j_call: TRBJ2-5; clone_size: -; v_call: TRBV9; cdr3_aa: CASSPTSGGWETQYF; cdr3_nt: TGTGCCAGCAGCCCTACTAGCGGAGGGTGGGAGACCCAGTACTTC
d_call: -; j_call: TRBJ2-5; clone_size: -; v_call: TRBV4-1; cdr3_aa: CASSQGGARETQYF; cdr3_nt: TGCGCCAGCAGCCAAGGGGGGGCGCGTGAGACCCAGTACTTC
d_call: -; j_call: TRBJ2-7; clone_size: -; v_call: TRBV18; cdr3_aa: CASSPSALTGEQYF; cdr3_nt: TGTGCCAGCTCACCATCAGCTCTAACGGGGGAGCAGTACTTC
d_call: -; j_call: TRBJ2-7; clone_size: -; v_call: TRBV4-1; cdr3_aa: CASSDGTFNEQYF; cdr3_nt: TGCGCCAGCAGCGACGGGACTTTTAACGAGCAGTACTTC
d_call: -; j_call: TRBJ2-1; clone_size: -; v_call: TRBV9; cdr3_aa: CASSVAPGQYNEQFF; cdr3_nt: TGTGCCAGCAGCGTAGCTCCCGGGCAATACAATGAGCAGTTCTTC
d_call: -; j_call: TRBJ1-1; clone_size: once; v_call: TRBV28; cdr3_aa: CASSFGGGSGAEAFF; cdr3_nt: TGTGCCAGCAGTTTTGGCGGAGGGTCCGGTGCTGAAGCTTTCTTT
d_call: -; j_call: TRBJ1-2; clone_size: -; v_call: TRBV29-1; cdr3_aa: CSVEGNSYGYTF; cdr3_nt: TGCAGCGTTGAGGGGAACAGCTATGGCTACACCTTC
d_call: TRBD2; j_call: TRBJ2-3; clone_size: -; v_call: TRBV5-1; cdr3_aa: CASSPGSGGPPRADTQYF; cdr3_nt: TGCGCCAGCAGCCCTGGTTCGGGGGGGCCCCCTCGGGCAGATACGCAGTATTTT
d_call: TRBD1; j_call: TRBJ2-7; clone_size: -; v_call: TRBV19; cdr3_aa: CASSIAGQGKYEQYF; cdr3_nt: TGTGCCAGTAGCATCGCCGGACAGGGAAAGTACGAGCAGTACTTC
d_call: TRBD2; j_call: TRBJ2-3; clone_size: -; v_call: TRBV28; cdr3_aa: CASRSGGAGADTQYF; cdr3_nt: TGTGCCAGCAGGAGCGGGGGGGCTGGGGCAGATACGCAGTATTTT
d_call: -; j_call: TRBJ1-3; clone_size: -; v_call: TRBV4-2; cdr3_aa: CASSQVPTAGNTIYF; cdr3_nt: TGTGCCAGCAGCCAAGTTCCCACAGCTGGAAACACCATATATTTT
d_call: TRBD2; j_call: TRBJ2-1; clone_size: -; v_call: TRBV6-1; cdr3_aa: CVSSGGAYNEQFF; cdr3_nt: TGTGTATCTAGCGGGGGGGCTTACAATGAGCAGTTCTTC
d_call: -; j_call: TRBJ2-1; clone_size: few; v_call: TRBV6-5; cdr3_aa: CASSPSGSTNEQFF; cdr3_nt: TGTGCCAGCAGCCCGTCGGGGTCCACCAATGAGCAGTTCTTC
d_call: -; j_call: TRBJ2-2; clone_size: once; v_call: TRBV5-1; cdr3_aa: CASSLGDGPGELFF; cdr3_nt: TGCGCCAGCAGCTTGGGGGACGGGCCAGGGGAGCTGTTTTTT
d_call: TRBD1; j_call: TRBJ2-5; clone_size: -; v_call: TRBV7-7; cdr3_aa: CASSPGGRETQYF; cdr3_nt: TGTGCTAGCAGCCCAGGGGGCCGAGAGACCCAGTACTTC
d_call: TRBD1; j_call: TRBJ2-3; clone_size: -; v_call: TRBV6-6; cdr3_aa: CASTPWDRITDTQYF; cdr3_nt: TGTGCCAGCACCCCCTGGGACAGGATCACAGATACGCAGTATTTT
d_call: TRBD1; j_call: TRBJ2-1; clone_size: -; v_call: TRBV2; cdr3_aa: CASILGLGTGHDEQFF; cdr3_nt: TGTGCCAGCATCCTTGGGCTTGGGACAGGCCACGATGAGCAGTTCTTC
d_call: -; j_call: TRBJ2-1; clone_size: -; v_call: TRBV5-1; cdr3_aa: CASNTDSGSYNEQFF; cdr3_nt: TGCGCCAGCAACACAGATAGCGGTTCCTACAATGAGCAGTTCTTC
d_call: TRBD1; j_call: TRBJ1-5; clone_size: -; v_call: TRBV2; cdr3_aa: CASSEAGQGDQPQHF; cdr3_nt: TGTGCCAGCAGTGAAGCGGGGCAGGGGGATCAGCCCCAGCATTTT
d_call: -; j_call: TRBJ2-3; clone_size: -; v_call: TRBV19; cdr3_aa: CASSIASAADTQYF; cdr3_nt: TGTGCCAGTAGTATCGCCTCGGCGGCAGATACGCAGTATTTT
d_call: TRBD2; j_call: TRBJ2-3; clone_size: -; v_call: TRBV4-1; cdr3_aa: CASSQVGGGPQNTQYF; cdr3_nt: TGCGCCAGCAGCCAAGTGGGCGGGGGTCCCCAAAATACGCAGTATTTT
d_call: -; j_call: TRBJ2-3; clone_size: -; v_call: TRBV28; cdr3_aa: CASSSWKGGTDTQYF; cdr3_nt: TGTGCCAGCAGTTCCTGGAAGGGTGGGACAGATACGCAGTATTTT
d_call: -; j_call: TRBJ2-7; clone_size: -; v_call: TRBV5-1; cdr3_aa: CASSLGPGYEQYF; cdr3_nt: TGCGCCAGCAGCTTGGGGCCGGGCTACGAGCAGTACTTC
d_call: -; j_call: TRBJ1-2; clone_size: -; v_call: TRBV28; cdr3_aa: CASLVVGAESYGYTF; cdr3_nt: TGTGCCAGCCTGGTCGTGGGGGCTGAAAGCTATGGCTACACCTTC